The clone carrying this TCR beta chain was observed once. Patients of the Seattle cohort, enrolled during active infection, were followed longitudinally. Source study methods: Reference gene primer amplification gave nucleated cell count estimates. This table comes from immunoSEQ multiplex PCR, and its TCRdb copy is limited to in-frame clones, with some not included. The V and J calls and clone size were taken over from that table, and D and trimming were inferred from the DNA. The table has about 500,000 clones, approximately 92% seen once; the top ten hold 0.7% to 1%. The data belong to a study of blood T cell repertoires in COVID-19. About the study: The cDNA or gDNA used as material had been derived from T cells, B-cell-depleted T cells, or PBMCs.

The germline gives CDR1 MGHRA, CDR2 YSYEKL. V was cut by 4 bases and J by 4 bases, with 9 bases left in between. The CDR3 contains 13 residues. This clonotype was sampled from a man between 18 and 29 years old with COVID-19, enrolled during active disease. The sequenced sample consisted of peripheral blood. The rearrangement links TRBV4-1 to TRBJ2-3, with a weak D call TRBD1 (6 bases). The CDR3 loop reads CASSLAGADTQYF. The CDR3, as DNA: TGCGCCAGCAGCCTTGCAGGGGCAGATACGCAGTATTTT.